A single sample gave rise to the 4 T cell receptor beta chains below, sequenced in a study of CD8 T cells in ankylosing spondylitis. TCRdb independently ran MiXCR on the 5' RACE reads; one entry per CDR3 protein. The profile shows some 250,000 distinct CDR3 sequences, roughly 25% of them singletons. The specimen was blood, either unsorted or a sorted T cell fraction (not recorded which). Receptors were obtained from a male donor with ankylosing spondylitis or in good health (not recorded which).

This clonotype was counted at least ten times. The CDR3 nucleotides read TGCGCCAGCAGCCCCCGCTGGGATGACGAGCAGTACTTC. It translates to CASSPRWDDEQYF. This chain connects TRBV10-1 to TRBJ2-7; D is undetermined. The CDR3 has 13 residues. The germline CDR1 and CDR2 sequences are WNHNN and SYGVQD (reference sequence). The germline V and J ends were trimmed by 6 bases and 5 bases, with 14 bases remaining between them.

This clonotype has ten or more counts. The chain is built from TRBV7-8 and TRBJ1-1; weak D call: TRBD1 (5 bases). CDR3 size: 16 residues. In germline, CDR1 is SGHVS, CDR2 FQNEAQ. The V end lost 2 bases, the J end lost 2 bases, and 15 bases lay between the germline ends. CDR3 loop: CASSLLARTPNTEAFF. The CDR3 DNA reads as TGTGCCAGCAGCTTACTAGCGAGGACACCTAACACTGAAGCTTTCTTT.

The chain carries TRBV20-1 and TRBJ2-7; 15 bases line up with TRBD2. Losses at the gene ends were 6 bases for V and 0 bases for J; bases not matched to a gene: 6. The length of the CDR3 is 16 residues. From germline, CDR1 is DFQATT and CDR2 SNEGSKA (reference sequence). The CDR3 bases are TGCAGTGCGGCCGGGACTAGCGGGGGGCACTCCTACGAGCAGTACTTC. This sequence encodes CSAAGTSGGHSYEQYF.

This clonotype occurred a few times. This chain's CDR3 is CASSYVSRGELFF. The CDR3 nucleotides read TGTGCCAGCAGTTACGTAAGCCGCGGGGAGCTGTTTTTT. This chain uses TRBV6-5 with TRBJ2-2, with D unresolved. Per germline, CDR1 MNHEY and CDR2 SVGAGI. V was cut by 2 bases and J by 7 bases, with 8 bases left in between. This CDR3 has 13 residues.